Given below is one TCR beta chain in context. Its antigen is still unknown. This record belongs to a study of CD8 T cells in ankylosing spondylitis. TCRdb reprocessed the 5' RACE reads via MiXCR and lists one record per CDR3 protein. The sample includes about 330,000 distinct CDR3 sequences, 8% seen only once; the top ten take 13% to 15%. The CDR3 is made up of 19 amino acids. Germline values: CDR1 SGHAT, CDR2 FQNNGV. Unmatched junction bases numbered 14, after V lost 4 bases and J lost 5 bases. Broader study findings: Ankylosing spondylitis blood seemed to carry a telltale TCR beta motif made of under 10 highly homologous variants.

The V gene is TRBV11-2, the J gene TRBJ2-7, with TRBD2 matching over 16 bases. Input material: blood, either unsorted or a sorted T cell fraction (not recorded which). This TCR was recovered from a male donor with ankylosing spondylitis. CDR3: CASSSPTGTSGRARNEQYF. CDR3 coding DNA: TGTGCCAGCAGCTCCCCAACCGGGACTAGCGGGAGGGCCCGGAACGAGCAGTACTTC.